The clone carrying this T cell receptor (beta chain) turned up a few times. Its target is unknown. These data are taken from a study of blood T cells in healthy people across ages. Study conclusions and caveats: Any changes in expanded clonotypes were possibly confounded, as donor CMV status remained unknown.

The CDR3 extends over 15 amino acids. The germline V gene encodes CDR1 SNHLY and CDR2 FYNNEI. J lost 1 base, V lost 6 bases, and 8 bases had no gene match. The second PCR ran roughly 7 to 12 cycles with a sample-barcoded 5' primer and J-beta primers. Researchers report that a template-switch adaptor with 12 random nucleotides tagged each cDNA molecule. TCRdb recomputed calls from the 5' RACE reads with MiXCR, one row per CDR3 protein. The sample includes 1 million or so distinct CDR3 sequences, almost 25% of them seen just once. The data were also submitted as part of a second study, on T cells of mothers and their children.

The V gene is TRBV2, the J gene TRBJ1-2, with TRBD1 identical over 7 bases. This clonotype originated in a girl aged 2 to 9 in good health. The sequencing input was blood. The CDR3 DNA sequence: TGTGCCAGCAGCCAGGGGGACGGCTTTAACTATGGCTACACCTTC. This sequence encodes CASSQGDGFNYGYTF.